This T cell receptor (beta chain) was obtained from a study of blood T cell repertoires in COVID-19. Sequenced by immunoSEQ multiplex PCR; TCRdb stores in-frame clones only, minus some. The table includes under 400,000 clones, approximately 90% detected once. The receptor was derived from an older woman with COVID-19, enrolled during active disease. What was sequenced was peripheral blood.

This chain's CDR3 is CATSIAGGNTGELFF. CDR3 nucleotides: TGTGCCACCAGCATCGCGGGCGGTAACACCGGGGAGCTGTTTTTT. The V gene is TRBV24-1, the J gene TRBJ2-2; the D gene is possibly TRBD2 (5 bases). Trimming took off 7 bases at V and 2 bases at J, with 13 bases between the two ends. Germline V gives CDR1 KGHDR, CDR2 SFDVKD. The CDR3 sequence is 15 residues long.